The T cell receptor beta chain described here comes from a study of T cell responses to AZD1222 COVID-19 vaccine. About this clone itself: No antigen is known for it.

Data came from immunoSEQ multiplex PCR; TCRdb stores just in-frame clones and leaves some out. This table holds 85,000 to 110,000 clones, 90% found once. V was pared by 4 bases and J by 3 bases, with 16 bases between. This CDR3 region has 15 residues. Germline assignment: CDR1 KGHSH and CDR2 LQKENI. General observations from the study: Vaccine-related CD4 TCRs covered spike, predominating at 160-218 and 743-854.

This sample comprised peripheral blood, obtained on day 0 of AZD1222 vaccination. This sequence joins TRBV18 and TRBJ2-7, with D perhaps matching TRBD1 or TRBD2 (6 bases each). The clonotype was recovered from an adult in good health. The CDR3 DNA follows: TGTGCCAGCTCACATTCGGAGGGACAAGGCTACGAGCAGTACTTC. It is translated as CASSHSEGQGYEQYF.